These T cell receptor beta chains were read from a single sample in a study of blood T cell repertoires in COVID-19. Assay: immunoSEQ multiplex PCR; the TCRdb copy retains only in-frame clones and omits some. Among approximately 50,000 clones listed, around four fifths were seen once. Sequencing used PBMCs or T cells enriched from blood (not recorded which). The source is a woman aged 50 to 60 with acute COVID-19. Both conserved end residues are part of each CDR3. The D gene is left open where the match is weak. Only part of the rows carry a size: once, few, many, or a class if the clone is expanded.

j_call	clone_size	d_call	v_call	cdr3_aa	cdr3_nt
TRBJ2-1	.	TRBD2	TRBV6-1	CASSEGTSGANEQFF	TGTGCCAGCAGTGAAGGGACTAGCGGGGCAAATGAGCAGTTCTTC
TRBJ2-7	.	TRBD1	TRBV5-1	CASSSYGTAFYEQYF	TGCGCCAGCAGCTCGTACGGGACAGCCTTCTACGAGCAGTACTTC
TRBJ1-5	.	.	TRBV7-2	CASSPQGNQPQHF	TGTGCCAGCAGTCCACAGGGTAATCAGCCCCAGCATTTT
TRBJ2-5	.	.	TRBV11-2	CASSLKDYSYQETQYF	TGTGCCAGCAGCTTAAAGGACTATTCGTACCAAGAGACCCAGTACTTC
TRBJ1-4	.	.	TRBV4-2	CASSQDLSGARGNEKLFF	TGTGCCAGCAGCCAAGATTTGTCCGGAGCACGAGGGAATGAAAAACTGTTTTTT
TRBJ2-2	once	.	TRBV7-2	CASSLVGGMDTGELFF	TGTGCCAGCAGCTTAGTTGGGGGCATGGACACCGGGGAGCTGTTTTTT
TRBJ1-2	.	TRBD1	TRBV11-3	CASSSRQGVGYTF	TGTGCCAGCAGCTCCAGGCAGGGGGTAGGCTACACCTTC
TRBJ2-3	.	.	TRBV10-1	CASSEGATDTQYF	TGCGCCAGCAGTGAGGGGGCGACAGATACGCAGTATTTT
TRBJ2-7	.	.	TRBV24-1	CATSDPPPGSQWEQYF	TGTGCCACCAGTGATCCCCCCCCGGGAAGCCAGTGGGAGCAGTACTTC
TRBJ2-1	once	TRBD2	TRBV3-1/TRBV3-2	CASSPPGLASVVEQFF	TGTGCCAGCAGCCCCCCCGGACTAGCAAGTGTCGTTGAGCAGTTCTTC
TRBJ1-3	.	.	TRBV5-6	CASSFRGNTIYF	TGTGCCAGCAGCTTCCGGGGTAACACCATATATTTT
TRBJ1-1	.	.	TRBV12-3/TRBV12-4	CASSLAGTEAFF	TGTGCCAGCAGTTTGGCTGGCACTGAAGCTTTCTTT
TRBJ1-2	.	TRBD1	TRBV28	CASSLAAGGYGYTF	TGTGCCAGCAGTTTAGCGGCAGGGGGCTATGGCTACACCTTC
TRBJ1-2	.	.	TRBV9	CASSVNPAGLNYGYTF	TGTGCCAGCAGCGTAAACCCGGCGGGGTTGAACTATGGCTACACCTTC
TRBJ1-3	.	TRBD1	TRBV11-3	CASTHRQGGSGNTIYF	TGTGCCAGCACCCATAGACAGGGCGGCTCTGGAAACACCATATATTTT
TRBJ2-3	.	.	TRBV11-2	CASGLKLGRVTDTQYF	TGTGCCAGCGGGCTGAAACTAGGGCGGGTCACAGATACGCAGTATTTT
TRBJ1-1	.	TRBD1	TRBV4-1	CASSQDRVMTGGTEAFF	TGCGCCAGCAGCCAAGATAGGGTAATGACAGGGGGCACTGAAGCTTTCTTT
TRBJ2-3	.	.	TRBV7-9	CASSLGDLLTDTQYF	TGTGCCAGCAGCTTGGGGGACTTACTCACAGATACGCAGTATTTT
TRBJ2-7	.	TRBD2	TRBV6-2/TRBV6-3	CASSPGLAGAFSYEQYF	TGTGCCAGCAGCCCTGGACTAGCGGGGGCCTTTTCCTACGAGCAGTACTTC
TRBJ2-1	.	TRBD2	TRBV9	CASSVGISGGYNEQFF	TGTGCCAGCAGCGTGGGGATTAGCGGGGGGTACAATGAGCAGTTCTTC
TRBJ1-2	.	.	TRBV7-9	CASSRGGAQGYTF	TGTGCCAGCAGCCGAGGGGGGGCGCAAGGCTACACCTTC
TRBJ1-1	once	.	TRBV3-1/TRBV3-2	CASSHRENTEAFF	TGTGCCAGCAGCCATCGGGAGAACACTGAAGCTTTCTTT
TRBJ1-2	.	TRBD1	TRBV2	CASIQGARSHYGYTF	TGTGCCAGCATACAGGGGGCGCGGAGTCACTATGGCTACACCTTC
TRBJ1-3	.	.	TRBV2	CASSVGVSGNTIYF	TGTGCCAGCAGTGTTGGAGTCTCTGGAAACACCATATATTTT
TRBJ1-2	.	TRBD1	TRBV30	CALAGQGTPANYGYTF	TGTGCCCTAGCGGGACAGGGGACTCCAGCTAACTATGGCTACACCTTC
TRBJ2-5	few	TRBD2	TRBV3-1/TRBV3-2	CASSQRDYQETQYF	TGTGCCAGCAGCCAGAGGGACTATCAAGAGACCCAGTACTTC
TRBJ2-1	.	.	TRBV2	CASSDGSGEQFF	TGTGCCAGCAGTGACGGCAGCGGCGAGCAGTTCTTC
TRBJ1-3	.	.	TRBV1	CTSPSPGESSGNTIYF	TGCACCAGCCCCTCCCCGGGGGAGAGCTCTGGAAACACCATATATTTT
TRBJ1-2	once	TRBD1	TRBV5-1	CASSQGQGVNYGYTF	TGCGCCAGCAGCCAGGGACAGGGGGTTAACTATGGCTACACCTTC
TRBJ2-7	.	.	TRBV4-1	CASSPLTRNSYEQYF	TGCGCCAGCAGCCCCCTGACACGAAACTCCTACGAGCAGTACTTC
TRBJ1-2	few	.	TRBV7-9	CASSGRREGYTF	TGTGCCAGCAGCGGCCGGAGGGAGGGCTACACCTTC
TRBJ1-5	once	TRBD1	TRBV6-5	CASGRQGASGQPQHF	TGTGCCAGCGGCAGACAGGGGGCTTCGGGTCAGCCCCAGCATTTT
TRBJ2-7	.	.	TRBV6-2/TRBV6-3	CASSVRQTYEQYF	TGTGCCAGCAGTGTACGACAGACCTACGAGCAGTACTTC
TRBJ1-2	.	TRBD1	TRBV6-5	CASISRQGAMGYTF	TGTGCCAGCATATCACGACAGGGGGCGATGGGCTACACCTTC
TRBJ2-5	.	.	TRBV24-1	CATSGPGFVETQYF	TGTGCCACCAGTGGCCCAGGGTTTGTAGAGACCCAGTACTTC
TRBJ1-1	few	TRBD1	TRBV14	CASSQPPGQGRTEAFF	TGTGCCAGCAGCCAACCCCCGGGACAGGGCCGGACTGAAGCTTTCTTT
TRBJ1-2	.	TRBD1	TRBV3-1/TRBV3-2	CASSQDNRGRGYTF	TGTGCCAGCAGCCAAGACAACAGGGGAAGGGGCTACACCTTC
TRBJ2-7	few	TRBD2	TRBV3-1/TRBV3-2	CASSRTSGELYEQYF	TGTGCCAGCAGCCGGACTAGCGGGGAACTCTACGAGCAGTACTTC
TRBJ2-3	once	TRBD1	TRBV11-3	CASSAGTGGADTQYF	TGTGCCAGCAGCGCCGGGACAGGGGGCGCGGATACGCAGTATTTT
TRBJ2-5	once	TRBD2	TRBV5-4	CAAGAFPETQYF	TGTGCAGCGGGGGCCTTTCCGGAGACCCAGTACTTC
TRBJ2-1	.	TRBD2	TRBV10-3	CAIKPSGPSSYNEQFF	TGTGCCATCAAGCCTAGCGGACCTAGCTCCTACAATGAGCAGTTCTTC
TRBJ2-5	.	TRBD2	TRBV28	CASPQHRRGGPETQYF	TGTGCCAGTCCTCAGCACAGGCGGGGGGGCCCGGAGACCCAGTACTTC
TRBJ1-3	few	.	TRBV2	CASTPRGGSRSGNTIYF	TGTGCCAGCACCCCGAGGGGGGGCTCACGCTCTGGAAACACCATATATTTT
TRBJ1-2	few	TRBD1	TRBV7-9	CASSLVGQGADYGYTF	TGTGCCAGCAGCTTAGTCGGACAGGGGGCGGACTATGGCTACACCTTC
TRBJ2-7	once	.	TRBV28	CASSLNPTGSTYEQYF	TGTGCCAGCAGTTTAAACCCGACAGGCTCTACCTACGAGCAGTACTTC
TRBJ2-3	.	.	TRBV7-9	CASSQGLTDTQYF	TGTGCCAGCAGCCAGGGGCTTACAGATACGCAGTATTTT
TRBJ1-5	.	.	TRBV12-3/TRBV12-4	CASSLGGGPQHF	TGTGCCAGCAGTTTAGGAGGGGGTCCCCAGCATTTT
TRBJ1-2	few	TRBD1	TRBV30	CAWSTGQGVKGYTF	TGTGCCTGGTCCACGGGACAGGGGGTGAAGGGCTACACCTTC
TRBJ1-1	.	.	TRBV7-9	CASSLLAPTSTEAFF	TGTGCCAGCAGCTTATTAGCGCCTACGAGCACTGAAGCTTTCTTT
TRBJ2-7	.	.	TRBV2	CASREVRGYEQYF	TGTGCCAGCAGAGAAGTCAGGGGTTACGAGCAGTACTTC
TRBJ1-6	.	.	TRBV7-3	CASSLTGDYNSPLHF	TGTGCCAGCAGCTTAACAGGGGATTATAATTCACCCCTCCACTTT
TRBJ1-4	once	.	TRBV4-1	CASSLRTGSNEKLFF	TGCGCCAGCAGCCTTCGCACAGGGTCGAATGAAAAACTGTTTTTT